The following is a T cell receptor (beta chain) sequence with its context. Antigen: not known. This entry is derived from a study of CD8 T cells in Susac syndrome. Study-wide results and limits: Clonal expansion was missing from Susac syndrome CD4+ T cell repertoires.

Roughly 0.5 to 1 ug RNA was reverse transcribed with random hexamers. The method of amplification for TCR beta CDR3 was immunoSEQ multiplex PCR, covering 54 Vbeta and 13 Jbeta. In TCRdb, the immunoSEQ multiplex PCR reads were re-called with MiXCR into one record per CDR3 protein. The profile shows approximately 150,000 distinct CDR3 sequences, roughly 95% of them singletons. Sequencing of TCR beta was performed on blood CD8+ T cells and on blood CD4+ T cells. This TCR came from a human donor with Susac syndrome. Sequenced: CD4+ T cells from PBMCs.

The CDR3 coding sequence is TGTGCCAGCAGCGTGACCCAGGGACAGCCCCAGCATTTT. It is translated as CASSVTQGQPQHF. The gene calls are TRBV7-9 and TRBJ1-5; TRBD1 is a possible D gene (5 bases). The V end lost 5 bases, the J end lost 7 bases, and 12 bases lay between the germline ends. The CDR3 sequence is 13 residues long. Germline V gene sequence: CDR1 SEHNR, CDR2 FQNEAQ (reference sequence).